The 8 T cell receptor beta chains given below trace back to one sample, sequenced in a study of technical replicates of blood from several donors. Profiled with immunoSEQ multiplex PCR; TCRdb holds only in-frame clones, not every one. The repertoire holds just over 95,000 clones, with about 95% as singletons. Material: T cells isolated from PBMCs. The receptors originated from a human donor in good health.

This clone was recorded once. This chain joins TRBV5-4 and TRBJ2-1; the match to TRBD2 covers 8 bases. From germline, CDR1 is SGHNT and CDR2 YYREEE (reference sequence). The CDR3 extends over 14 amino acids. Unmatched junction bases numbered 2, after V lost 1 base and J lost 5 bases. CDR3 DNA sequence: TGTGCCAGCAGCTTGACTAGCGGAAACAATGAGCAGTTCTTC. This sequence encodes CASSLTSGNNEQFF.

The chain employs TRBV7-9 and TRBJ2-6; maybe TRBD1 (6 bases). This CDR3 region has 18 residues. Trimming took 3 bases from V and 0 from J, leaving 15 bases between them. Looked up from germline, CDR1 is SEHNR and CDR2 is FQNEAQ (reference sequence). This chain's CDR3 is CASSLGASSVSGANVLTF. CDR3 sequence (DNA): TGTGCCAGCAGCTTGGGGGCGTCTTCTGTCTCTGGGGCCAACGTCCTGACTTTC.

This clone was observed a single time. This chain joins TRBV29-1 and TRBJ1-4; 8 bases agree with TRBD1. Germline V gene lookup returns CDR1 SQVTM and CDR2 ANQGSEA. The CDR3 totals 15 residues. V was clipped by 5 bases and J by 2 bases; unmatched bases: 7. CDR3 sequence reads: CSVSGQGRTNEKLFF. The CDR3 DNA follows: TGCAGCGTTTCTGGACAGGGACGGACTAATGAAAAACTGTTTTTT.

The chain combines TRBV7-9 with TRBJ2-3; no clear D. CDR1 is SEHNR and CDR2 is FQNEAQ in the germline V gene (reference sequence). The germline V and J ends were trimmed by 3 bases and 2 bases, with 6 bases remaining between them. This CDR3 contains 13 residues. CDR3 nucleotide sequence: TGTGCCAGCAGCTTGGAGTACACAGATACGCAGTATTTT. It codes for CASSLEYTDTQYF. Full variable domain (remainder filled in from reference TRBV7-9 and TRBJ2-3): DTGVSQNPRHKITKRGQNVTFRCDPISEHNRLYWYRQTLGQGPEFLTYFQNEAQLEKSRLLSDRFSAERPKGSFSTLEIQRTEQGDSAMYLCASSLEYTDTQYFGPGTRLTVL.

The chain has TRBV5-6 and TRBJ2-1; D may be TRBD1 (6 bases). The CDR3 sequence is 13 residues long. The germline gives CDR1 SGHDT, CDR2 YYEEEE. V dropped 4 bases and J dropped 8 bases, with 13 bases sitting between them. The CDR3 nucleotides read TGTGCCAGCAGCGGGGGCCCGGAGGATGAGCAGTTCTTC. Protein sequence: CASSGGPEDEQFF.

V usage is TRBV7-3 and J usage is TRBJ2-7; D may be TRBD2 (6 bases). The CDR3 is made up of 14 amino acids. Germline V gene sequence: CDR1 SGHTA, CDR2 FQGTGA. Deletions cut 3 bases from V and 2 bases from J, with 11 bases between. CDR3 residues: CASSFGLKPYEQYF. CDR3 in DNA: TGTGCCAGCAGCTTTGGACTAAAACCCTACGAGCAGTACTTC. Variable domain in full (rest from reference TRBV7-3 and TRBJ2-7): GAGVSQTPSNKVTEKGKYVELRCDPISGHTALYWYRQSLGQGPEFLIYFQGTGAADDSGLPNDRFFAVRPEGSVSTLKIQRTERGDSAVYLCASSFGLKPYEQYFGPGTRLTVT.

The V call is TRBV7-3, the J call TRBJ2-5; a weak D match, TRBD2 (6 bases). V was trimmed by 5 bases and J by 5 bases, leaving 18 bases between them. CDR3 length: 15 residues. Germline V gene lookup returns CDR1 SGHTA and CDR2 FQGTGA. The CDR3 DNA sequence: TGTGCCAGCAGCCCTCTTTCGGGAGTCCGGGAGACCCAGTACTTC. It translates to CASSPLSGVRETQYF.

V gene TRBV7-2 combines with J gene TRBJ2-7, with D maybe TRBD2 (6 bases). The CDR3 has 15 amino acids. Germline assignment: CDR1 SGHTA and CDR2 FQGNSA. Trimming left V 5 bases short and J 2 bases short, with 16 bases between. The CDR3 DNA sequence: TGTGCCAGCAGCCTTAGCGGTCTCGGCGCCTACGAGCAGTACTTC. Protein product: CASSLSGLGAYEQYF. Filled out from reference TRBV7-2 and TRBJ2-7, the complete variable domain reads GAGVSQSPSNKVTEKGKDVELRCDPISGHTALYWYRQSLGQGLEFLIYFQGNSAPDKSGLPSDRFSAERTGGSVSTLTIQRTQQEDSAVYLCASSLSGLGAYEQYFGPGTRLTVT.